This T cell receptor (beta chain) was sequenced during a study of tumor-infiltrating lymphocytes in localized non-small cell lung cancer. Broader study findings: Recurrence-free survival showed no association with tumor T-cell fraction. Compared with uninvolved lung, tumors showed higher T cell infiltration by TCRbeta sequencing. Each assay used a separate piece of the same tissue.

Comments on this clone: As yet, its antigen is unknown.

Clones were sequenced by immunoSEQ multiplex PCR, and TCRdb holds only the in-frame ones, with some missing. The sample shows roughly 16,000 clones, 69% of them seen only once. Germline CDR1 and CDR2: SGHNT and YYREEE (reference sequence). The CDR3 has 15 amino acids. V gave up 1 base and J gave up 5 bases; unmatched junction bases: 8. The chain combines TRBV5-4 with TRBJ2-5; TRBD2 agrees at 7 bases. The sample comprised lung tumor tissue. This clonotype originated in a human donor with non-small cell lung cancer. The CDR3 nucleotides are TGTGCCAGCAGCTTGCGGTCTGCGGGAGTGGAGACCCAGTACTTC. The encoded protein is CASSLRSAGVETQYF.